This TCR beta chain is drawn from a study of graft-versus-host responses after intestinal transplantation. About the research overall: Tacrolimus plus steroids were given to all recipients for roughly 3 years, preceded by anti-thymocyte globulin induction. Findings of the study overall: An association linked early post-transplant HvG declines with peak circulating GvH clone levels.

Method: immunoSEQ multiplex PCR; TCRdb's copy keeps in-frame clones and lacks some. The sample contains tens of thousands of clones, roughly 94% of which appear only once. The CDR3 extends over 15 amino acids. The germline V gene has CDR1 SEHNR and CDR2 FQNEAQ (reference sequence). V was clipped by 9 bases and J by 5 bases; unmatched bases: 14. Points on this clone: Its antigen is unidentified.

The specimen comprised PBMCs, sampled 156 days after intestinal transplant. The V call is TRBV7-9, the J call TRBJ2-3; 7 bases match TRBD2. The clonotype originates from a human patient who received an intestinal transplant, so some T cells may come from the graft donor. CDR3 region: CASGALREKLDTQYF. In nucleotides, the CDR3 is TGTGCCAGTGGGGCTTTGCGGGAGAAATTAGATACGCAGTATTTT. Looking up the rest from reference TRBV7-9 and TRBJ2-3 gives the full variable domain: DTGVSQNPRHKITKRGQNVTFRCDPISEHNRLYWYRQTLGQGPEFLTYFQNEAQLEKSRLLSDRFSAERPKGSFSTLEIQRTEQGDSAMYLCASGALREKLDTQYFGPGTRLTVL.